This TCR beta chain was captured in a study of neoadjuvant anti-PD-1 for oral cavity cancer. Turning to the study itself: Nivolumab at 3 mg/kg was mostly given biweekly, three to four doses, pre-surgery. Patients without progression received a fourth nivolumab dose around day 43, then surgical resection on days 50-56.

Stage II-IVA oral cavity squamous cell carcinoma was new and untreated by systemic or radiation therapy. Trimming took off 1 base at V and 4 bases at J, with 8 bases between the two ends. Looked up from germline, CDR1 is GTSNPN and CDR2 is SVGIG (reference sequence). The length of the CDR3 is 13 residues. This clone turned up a few times. Profiled with immunoSEQ multiplex PCR; TCRdb holds only in-frame clones, not every one. The sample holds over 15,000 clones, roughly 72% seen once. This TCR derives from a person aged 40 to 85 with oral cavity squamous cell carcinoma. The rearrangement joins TRBV30 to TRBJ1-5; D is possibly TRBD1 (5 bases). Sequencing was performed on PBMCs, taken before nivolumab (anti-PD-1) treatment. The DNA of the CDR3 is TGTGCCTGGAGTGGACAGCTAAATCAGCCCCAGCATTTT. It translates to CAWSGQLNQPQHF.